The 29 T cell receptor beta chains below come from one sample, sequenced in a study of shared clonotypes between healthy human individuals. The assay was immunoSEQ multiplex PCR, and TCRdb's table has in-frame clones only and misses some. The sample lists millions of clones, about 95% occurring once. The sequencing input was naive CD4+ T cells sorted from blood. Subset defined: CD45RA+ positively selected. The receptors were sampled from a man between 18 and 35 years old in good health.

V is TRBV2 and J is TRBJ1-5; D not resolved. Trimming took off 8 bases at V and 4 bases at J, with 3 bases between the two ends. The CDR3 runs to 10 residues. Germline assignment: CDR1 SNHLY and CDR2 FYNNEI. CDR3 nucleotide sequence: TGTGCCAGCCCTAATCAGCCCCAGCATTTT. It codes for CASPNQPQHF.

A single count supports this clone. This chain links TRBV6-5 with TRBJ1-3, with D possibly being TRBD1 (5 bases). Germline loops: CDR1 MNHEY, CDR2 SVGAGI. V lost 6 bases to trimming and J lost 0 bases, with 12 bases between them. This CDR3 contains 15 residues. The CDR3 protein is CASSHRQISGNTIYF. For the CDR3, the DNA is TGTGCCAGCAGCCACCGACAGATCTCTGGAAACACCATATATTTT.

In DNA, the CDR3 is TGTGCCAGCAGCGTAGCCCCTAGGAGCTCCTACAATGAGCAGTTCTTC. Translated, it gives CASSVAPRSSYNEQFF. The chain couples TRBV9 to TRBJ2-1; unclear D gene. Germline values: CDR1 SGDLS, CDR2 YYNGEE. The CDR3 consists of 16 residues. Trimming took off 0 bases at V and 0 bases at J, with 10 bases between the two ends.

The V call is TRBV6-6, the J call TRBJ2-1, with TRBD2 as a possible D gene (5 bases). Germline V lookup: CDR1 MNHNY, CDR2 SVGAGI (reference sequence). CDR3 length: 13 amino acids. V lost 6 bases to trimming and J lost 6 bases, with 12 bases between them. The CDR3 nucleotides read TGTGCCAGCAGAACGGCGGGCTTCAATGAGCAGTTCTTC. It codes for CASRTAGFNEQFF.

The genes are TRBV9 and TRBJ2-3; 10 nucleotides line up with TRBD2. V shed 0 bases and J 0 bases; nucleotides not matched to a gene: 7. Germline V gene sequence: CDR1 SGDLS, CDR2 YYNGEE. This CDR3 region has 18 residues. CDR3 amino acids: CASSVATGAGGSTDTQYF. In nucleotides, the CDR3 is TGTGCCAGCAGCGTAGCTACCGGAGCGGGGGGGAGCACAGATACGCAGTATTTT.

The chain combines TRBV5-1 with TRBJ1-4; TRBD1 matches at 9 bases. Germline CDR1 reads SGHRS; CDR2 reads YFSETQ. V was pared by 3 bases and J by 5 bases, with 8 bases of the junction left unmatched. The CDR3 has 16 amino acids. CDR3 amino acids: CASSWGPGTGNEKLFF. CDR3 coding DNA: TGCGCCAGCAGCTGGGGGCCCGGGACAGGGAATGAAAAACTGTTTTTT.

V is TRBV18 and J is TRBJ1-1; 9 nucleotides line up with TRBD1. Looked up from germline, CDR1 is KGHSH and CDR2 is LQKENI. J gave up 8 bases and V 3 bases, and 7 bases lay outside the gene matches. CDR3 size: 14 residues. CDR3 amino acids: CASSPNTGGLEAFF. The DNA for the CDR3 is TGTGCCAGCTCACCGAACACAGGGGGCTTAGAAGCTTTCTTT.

This clone was counted a single time. The same CDR3 can be traced to other DNA sequences in this sample. This chain uses TRBV2 with TRBJ2-7, with D perhaps given as TRBD1 or TRBD2 (5 bases each). Trimming shortened V by 8 bases and J by 0 bases, and 8 bases separated the two germline ends. Germline-derived CDR1 and CDR2 are SNHLY and FYNNEI. The CDR3 runs 12 residues. The CDR3 DNA is TGTGCCAGCGGGGGTAGCTCCTACGAGCAGTACTTC. It is translated as CASGGSSYEQYF.

The chain uses TRBV12-5 and TRBJ2-2; D gene ambiguous. Germline assignment: CDR1 LGHNT and CDR2 FRNRAP. This CDR3 region has 18 residues. V lost 1 base and J 0 bases, leaving 15 bases between the germline ends. CDR3 DNA: TGTGCTAGTGGTTTGGGGACGAAGACGGAATCGAACACCGGGGAGCTGTTTTTT. This codes for CASGLGTKTESNTGELFF.

This chain connects TRBV7-9 to TRBJ2-7; perhaps TRBD2 as D (7 bases). This CDR3 comprises 15 residues. The germline CDR1 and CDR2 sequences are SEHNR and FQNEAQ (reference sequence). V was trimmed by 7 bases and J by 0 bases, leaving 16 bases between them. Here the CDR3 DNA reads TGTGCCAGCACCCCGGGGGGCAAAAGCTCCTACGAGCAGTACTTC. Protein sequence: CASTPGGKSSYEQYF.

This clone was picked up one time. V gene TRBV28 combines with J gene TRBJ1-2; 9 nucleotides align to TRBD1. Per germline, CDR1 MDHEN and CDR2 SYDVKM. V gave up 11 bases and J gave up 2 bases; unmatched junction bases: 12. This CDR3 is built from 15 residues. The CDR3 here is CAGGVRTGVNYGYTF. The CDR3 DNA reads as TGTGCCGGCGGGGTCCGGACAGGGGTAAACTATGGCTACACCTTC.

In its sample, this clone was seen once. This chain links TRBV10-3 with TRBJ2-3, with 9 bases that match TRBD2. There are 15 residues in the CDR3. Per the germline V gene, CDR1 is ENHRY and CDR2 is SYGVKD. The V segment lost 0 bases and the J segment 4 bases; nucleotides outside the gene matches: 2. CDR3 nucleotides: TGTGCCATCAGTGAGTCAGGCGGGGGGGCAGATACGCAGTATTTT. Protein: CAISESGGGADTQYF.

This clone was picked up one time. V and J are TRBV25-1 and TRBJ2-2, with D perhaps TRBD1 (6 bases). Germline V gene lookup returns CDR1 MGHDK and CDR2 SYGVNS. CDR3 length: 17 amino acids. V lost 2 bases and J 5 bases, leaving 18 bases between the germline ends. CDR3 in DNA: TGTGCCAGCAGTGAAAGTGAAGGGACAAATCCTACCGGGGAGCTGTTTTTT. Amino acids: CASSESEGTNPTGELFF.

The rearrangement joins TRBV6-1 to TRBJ2-2; tentative D call: TRBD1 (6 bases). This CDR3 contains 14 residues. CDR1 is MNHNS, CDR2 SASEGT, per germline. The V end was cut by 6 bases, the J end by 1 base, with 9 bases between. The CDR3: CASSSQGNTGELFF. For the CDR3, the DNA is TGTGCCAGCAGCTCACAGGGGAACACCGGGGAGCTGTTTTTT.

This sequence joins TRBV7-2 and TRBJ2-1; D is uncertain. Germline CDR1 reads SGHTA; CDR2 reads FQGNSA. Trimming took off 0 bases at V and 0 bases at J, with 9 bases between the two ends. This CDR3 has 16 amino acids. The CDR3: CASSLASVSSYNEQFF. The CDR3 nucleotides are TGTGCCAGCAGCTTAGCCTCAGTTAGCTCCTACAATGAGCAGTTCTTC.

The CDR3 DNA reads TGTGCCTGGACCCAGGGGCTGGGCACAGATACGCAGTATTTT. Protein sequence: CAWTQGLGTDTQYF. The chain joins TRBV30 to TRBJ2-3, with D perhaps matching TRBD1 (6 bases). V lost 4 bases, J lost 1 base, and 12 bases lay in between. The CDR3 is made up of 14 amino acids. Germline CDR1 is GTSNPN and CDR2 is SVGIG (reference sequence).

The table lists this clone with a few counts. The gene calls are TRBV5-1 and TRBJ1-5; D gene unclear. CDR1 SGHRS and CDR2 YFSETQ come from the germline V gene. The CDR3 is 11 amino acids. V was pared by 4 bases and J by 4 bases, with 3 bases between. The CDR3 sequence: CASSRNQPQHF. CDR3 bases: TGCGCCAGCAGCCGTAATCAGCCCCAGCATTTT.

CDR3 amino acids: CASSQGTTTNEKLFF. For the CDR3, the DNA is TGCGCCAGCAGCCAAGGAACCACAACTAATGAAAAACTGTTTTTT. J is TRBJ1-4 and V is TRBV4-1; D remains unclear. The V end was cut by 1 base, the J end by 0 bases, with 6 bases between. This CDR3 contains 15 residues. Germline-derived CDR1 and CDR2 are MGHRA and YSYEKL.

CDR3: CATFKWEGSGNTIYF. The DNA of the CDR3 is TGTGCCACCTTTAAGTGGGAGGGCTCTGGAAACACCATATATTTT. The chain carries TRBV6-1 and TRBJ1-3; D remains ambiguous. Germline V gene sequence: CDR1 MNHNS, CDR2 SASEGT. The CDR3 length is 15 residues. The germline V and J ends were trimmed by 10 bases and 0 bases, with 16 bases remaining between them.

The chain carries TRBV5-1 and TRBJ2-7, with 11 bases that match TRBD2. Germline CDR1 SGHRS, CDR2 YFSETQ. The V gene end was trimmed by 4 bases and the J gene end by 6 bases; junction bases not matched to a gene: 9. The CDR3 has 15 residues. The CDR3: CASSPVSGRGFEQYF. The CDR3, as DNA: TGCGCCAGCAGCCCCGTTAGCGGGAGGGGGTTCGAGCAGTACTTC.

The rearrangement joins TRBV7-9 to TRBJ2-2; the D is unclear. Germline CDR1 SEHNR, CDR2 FQNEAQ (reference sequence). Trimming cost V 5 bases and J 7 bases, with 14 bases left between them. The CDR3 length is 14 residues. CDR3 bases: TGTGCCAGCAGCGAGCAGTCCGTTGGCGGGGAGCTGTTTTTT. Amino acid sequence: CASSEQSVGGELFF.

The rearrangement joins TRBV6-5 to TRBJ2-7, with a tentative D call TRBD1 (5 bases). Trimming took 0 bases from V and 2 from J, leaving 14 bases between them. CDR3 size: 16 residues. CDR1 MNHEY and CDR2 SVGAGI come from the germline V gene. CDR3 loop: CASSYSKVRGTYEQYF. The DNA for the CDR3 is TGTGCCAGCAGTTACTCGAAGGTTAGGGGTACCTACGAGCAGTACTTC.

In this sample, this clone turned up once. The chain has TRBV11-3 and TRBJ2-4; no clear D gene. This CDR3 is 12 amino acids long. The germline gives CDR1 SGHNT, CDR2 YENEEA. V was clipped by 0 bases and J by 9 bases, with 6 bases between them. In DNA, the CDR3 is TGTGCCAGCAGCTTAGATCTTGGCATTCAGTACTTC. Translated: CASSLDLGIQYF.

The chain joins TRBV28 to TRBJ2-2; the D call may be TRBD1 or TRBD2 (5 bases each). Germline CDR1 and CDR2: MDHEN and SYDVKM. This CDR3 contains 16 residues. The ends were cut back, 1 base at V and 4 bases at J, with 13 bases in the middle. CDR3 coding DNA: TGTGCCAGCAGTTTATCGGTCGGGGCCGGCACCGGGGAGCTGTTTTTT. Translated, it gives CASSLSVGAGTGELFF.

The chain employs TRBV6-1 and TRBJ1-5; D gene ambiguous. Trimming cost V 6 bases and J 4 bases, with 10 bases left between them. CDR3 length: 13 amino acids. The germline gives CDR1 MNHNS, CDR2 SASEGT. CDR3: CASRFTANQPQHF. CDR3 bases: TGTGCCAGCAGGTTCACAGCGAATCAGCCCCAGCATTTT.

The chain combines TRBV6-5 with TRBJ2-5; 8 nucleotides align to TRBD2. With V trimmed by 6 bases and J by 5 bases, 11 bases remained unmatched. The germline CDR1 and CDR2 sequences are MNHEY and SVGAGI. CDR3 size: 15 residues. CDR3 nucleotide sequence: TGTGCCAGCAGGCCGGCCGGCGGGAGGACGGAGACCCAGTACTTC. Its translation is CASRPAGGRTETQYF.

The gene calls are TRBV18 and TRBJ2-7; D gene uncertain. There are 14 residues in the CDR3. Germline V gene lookup returns CDR1 KGHSH and CDR2 LQKENI. Trimming shortened V by 3 bases and J by 0 bases, and 9 bases separated the two germline ends. The CDR3 sequence: CASSPSATSYEQYF. The CDR3 coding sequence is TGTGCCAGCTCACCGTCGGCCACCTCCTACGAGCAGTACTTC.

Turning to this clone: Other DNA sequences in the sample encode the same CDR3. The rearrangement links TRBV11-2 to TRBJ2-7; no reliable D call. The CDR3 runs to 12 residues. Germline-derived CDR1 and CDR2 are SGHAT and FQNNGV. Between the trimmed V and J ends, which lost 3 bases and 3 bases, there was a span of 6 bases. CDR3 nucleotides: TGTGCCAGCAGCTTGTCCCACTACGAGCAGTACTTC. This encodes CASSLSHYEQYF.

The chain recombines TRBV28 with TRBJ2-3, with D tentatively TRBD1 or TRBD2 (5 bases each). V was cut by 4 bases and J by 4 bases, with 15 bases left in between. The CDR3 is 15 amino acids. Per germline, CDR1 MDHEN and CDR2 SYDVKM. The CDR3 protein is CASSSGSGGADTQYF. In DNA form, the CDR3 reads TGTGCCAGCAGTTCAGGGTCCGGAGGAGCAGATACGCAGTATTTT.